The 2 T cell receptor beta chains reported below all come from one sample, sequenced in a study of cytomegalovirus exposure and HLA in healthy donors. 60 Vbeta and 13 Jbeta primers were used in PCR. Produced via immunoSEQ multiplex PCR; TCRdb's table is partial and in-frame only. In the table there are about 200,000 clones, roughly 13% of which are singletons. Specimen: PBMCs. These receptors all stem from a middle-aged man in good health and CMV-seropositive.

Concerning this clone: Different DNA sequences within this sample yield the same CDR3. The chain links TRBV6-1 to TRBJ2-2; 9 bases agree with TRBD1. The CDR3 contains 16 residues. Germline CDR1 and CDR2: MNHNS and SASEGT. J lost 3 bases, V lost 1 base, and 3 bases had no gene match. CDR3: CASSEERTGDTGELFF. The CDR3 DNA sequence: TGTGCCAGCAGTGAAGAGAGGACAGGGGACACCGGGGAGCTGTTTTTT.

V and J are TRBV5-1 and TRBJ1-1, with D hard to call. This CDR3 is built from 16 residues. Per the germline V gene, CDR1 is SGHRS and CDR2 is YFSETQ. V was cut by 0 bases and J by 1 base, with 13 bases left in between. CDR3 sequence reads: CASSLDSADTNTEAFF. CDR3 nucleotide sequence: TGCGCCAGCAGCTTGGATTCGGCAGACACGAACACTGAAGCTTTCTTT. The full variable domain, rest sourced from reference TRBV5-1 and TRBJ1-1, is KAGVTQTPRYLIKTRGQQVTLSCSPISGHRSVSWYQQTPGQGLQFLFEYFSETQRNKGNFPGRFSGRQFSNSRSEMNVSTLELGDSALYLCASSLDSADTNTEAFFGQGTRLTVV.